Included here is one T cell receptor (beta chain) sequence, with context. Its specificity is unknown. The source of the sample is a study of blood T cells in healthy people across ages. Whole-study results and caveats: For the donors, CMV status was unknown and possibly confounded expanded clonotype changes.

Sample-barcoded 5' priming and a J-beta primer mix drove a second PCR of about 6 to 11 cycles. TCRdb used MiXCR to reprocess the 5' RACE reads, holding one entry per CDR3 protein. The sample has about 1.7 million distinct CDR3 sequences; 28% are singletons. Sequenced: blood. The clonotype comes from a woman aged 25-40 years in good health.

The CDR3 bases are TGTGCCACTACGCCCACGAATCCACGATTTGATACGCAGTATTTT. Its translation is CATTPTNPRFDTQYF. The V and J genes are TRBV6-1 and TRBJ2-3; D is undetermined. This CDR3 is 15 amino acids long. The germline gives CDR1 MNHNS, CDR2 SASEGT. V was trimmed by 10 bases and J by 6 bases, leaving 23 bases between them.